This T cell receptor beta chain was retrieved from a study of T-cell reconstitution after alpha-beta-depleted transplantation in children. As it was prepared, the TCRbeta library received unique molecular identifiers. TCRdb independently ran MiXCR on the PCR reads; one entry per CDR3 protein. The sample records hundreds of thousands of distinct CDR3 sequences, around 17% being singletons. The V and J ends lost 5 bases and 4 bases, in that order; junction bases with no gene match: 7. There are 17 residues in the CDR3. The receptor's source is a human donor who donated a stem cell graft to a child with acute myeloid leukemia. The chain combines TRBV12-3 or TRBV12-4 with TRBJ2-1, with TRBD2 matching 14 bases. The specimen comprised PBMCs from the stem cell graft donor, sampled from the stem cell graft. CDR3 in amino acids: CASSRYRTSGGYNEQFF. CDR3 coding DNA: TGTGCCAGCAGTCGATATAGGACTAGCGGGGGGTACAATGAGCAGTTCTTC.